The 32 T cell receptor beta chains in this list originate from one sample, sequenced in a study of T cell changes during pregnancy in multiple sclerosis (dated by TCRdb to about 2019). The library came from the immunoSEQ multiplex PCR assay. TCRdb took this table from immuneACCESS and kept in-frame rearrangements with V and J called. Such tables lack part of the clones; where checked against another copy, unresolved V genes explain under half of the gap, and the rest is unexplained. Here the sample has more than 65,000 clones; around nine tenths occur a single time. The ten largest make up over 3% of the sample. This specimen consisted of peripheral blood, obtained before pregnancy. These TCRs come from a female donor with multiple sclerosis, enrolled in a pregnancy study.

The rearrangement links TRBV19 to TRBJ1-1, with 10 bases lining up with TRBD1. The CDR3 contains 15 residues. The V gene end was trimmed by 1 base and the J gene end by 6 bases; junction bases not matched to a gene: 5. The germline CDR1 and CDR2 sequences are LNHDA and SQIVND (reference sequence). The CDR3 sequence: CASSIGQGAIAEAFF. The CDR3 nucleotides are TGTGCCAGTAGTATAGGACAGGGGGCAATCGCTGAAGCTTTCTTT.

The chain links TRBV11-2 to TRBJ1-2; weak D call: TRBD1 (5 bases). The germline V gene has CDR1 SGHAT and CDR2 FQNNGV. Between the trimmed V and J ends, which lost 5 bases and 2 bases, there was a span of 24 bases. This CDR3 is built from 18 residues. The CDR3 reads CASSRTLTGFFGNYGYTF. CDR3 nucleotide sequence: TGTGCCAGCAGCCGCACCTTAACAGGCTTCTTCGGAAACTATGGCTACACCTTC.

The chain couples TRBV14 to TRBJ2-5, with 7 bases matching TRBD2. Germline V CDR1 and CDR2: SGHDN, FVKESK. This CDR3 contains 15 residues. The V segment lost 3 bases and the J segment 4 bases; nucleotides outside the gene matches: 8. As DNA, the CDR3 is TGTGCCAGCAGCCAGAGACCTGGGAGGGGAGAGACCCAGTACTTC. It is translated as CASSQRPGRGETQYF.

The V and J genes are TRBV18 and TRBJ2-1; 15 positions match TRBD2. V lost 0 bases and J lost 7; bases outside the gene matches: 4. CDR3 length: 17 residues. Germline V lookup: CDR1 KGHSH, CDR2 LQKENI. The CDR3 loop is CASSPPGLAGGLNEQFF. For the CDR3, the DNA is TGTGCCAGCTCACCACCTGGACTAGCGGGGGGGCTGAATGAGCAGTTCTTC. Complete variable domain (other parts from reference TRBV18 and TRBJ2-1): NAGVMQNPRHLVRRRGQEARLRCSPMKGHSHVYWYRQLPEEGLKFMVYLQKENIIDESGMPKERFSAEFPKEGPSILRIQQVVRGDSAAYFCASSPPGLAGGLNEQFFGPGTRLTVL.

The chain is built from TRBV10-1 and TRBJ2-7; D gene ambiguous. Germline assignment: CDR1 WNHNN and CDR2 SYGVQD (reference sequence). The CDR3 runs to 15 residues. The germline V and J ends were trimmed by 7 bases and 2 bases, with 18 bases remaining between them. DNA of the CDR3: TGCGCCAGCAATATTCGACTTTCCCTCGCCTACGAGCAGTACTTC. Translating it yields CASNIRLSLAYEQYF.

The chain employs TRBV10-3 and TRBJ1-2; possible D gene TRBD1, 6 bases. The CDR3 is made up of 15 amino acids. The V end lost 4 bases, the J end lost 2 bases, and 14 bases lay between the germline ends. The germline V gene has CDR1 ENHRY and CDR2 SYGVKD. Here the CDR3 DNA reads TGTGCCATCAGTGGGATGACAGGAGAAAACTATGGCTACACCTTC. This gives the protein CAISGMTGENYGYTF.

J is TRBJ2-1 and V is TRBV11-1; TRBD1 aligns across 7 bases. V dropped 2 bases and J dropped 3; count of bases not matched to a gene: 4. This CDR3 spans 15 amino acids. Germline V gene data show CDR1 as SGHAT and CDR2 as FQDESV (reference sequence). The CDR3 sequence is CASSLRQGIYNEQFF. In nucleotides, the CDR3 is TGTGCCAGCAGCTTAAGACAGGGCATCTACAATGAGCAGTTCTTC.

The rearrangement links TRBV6-4 to TRBJ1-2; D perhaps matches TRBD1 (5 bases). Trimming stripped 5 bases from V and 8 bases from J, with 24 bases between. The CDR3 length is 16 residues. Per germline, CDR1 MRHNA and CDR2 SNTAGT. The CDR3 nucleotides read TGTGCCAGCAGTCCCCTGTTCCCAGACAGCCTTGGGGGCTACACCTTC. Protein sequence: CASSPLFPDSLGGYTF.

The chain recombines TRBV6-1 with TRBJ1-3; TRBD1 matches 10 bases. J lost 2 bases, V lost 7 bases, and 5 bases had no gene match. The CDR3 extends over 15 amino acids. CDR1 and CDR2 from the germline V gene are MNHNS and SASEGT. Written as DNA, the CDR3 is TGTGCCAGCACCTCCGGGACAGGGGCTGGAAACACCATATATTTT. It is translated as CASTSGTGAGNTIYF.

The chain links TRBV5-6 to TRBJ2-2, with TRBD1 matching over 11 bases. V shed 0 bases, J shed 15 bases, and the junction held 7 bases outside the gene matches. The CDR3 extends over 14 amino acids. Germline V gives CDR1 SGHDT, CDR2 YYEEEE. CDR3 sequence (DNA): TGTGCCAGCAGCTTGGGGGACAGGGGGAAGTGGATGTTTTTT. Residues: CASSLGDRGKWMFF.

The genes are TRBV29-1 and TRBJ1-5, with 8 nucleotides matching TRBD1. The CDR3 extends over 13 amino acids. After removal of 5 bases from V and 4 bases from J, the junction contained 4 bases not matched to a gene. Looked up from germline, CDR1 is SQVTM and CDR2 is ANQGSEA. This CDR3 is CSVTGGGNQPQHF. CDR3 coding DNA: TGCAGCGTTACAGGGGGAGGTAATCAGCCCCAGCATTTT.

The chain links TRBV6-5 to TRBJ1-1; D might be TRBD1 (6 bases). The CDR3 loop spans 13 amino acids. Germline V gene sequence: CDR1 MNHEY, CDR2 SVGAGI. V lost 4 bases to trimming and J lost 2 bases, with 8 bases between them. CDR3 region: CASSWTANTEAFF. The CDR3 DNA reads TGTGCCAGCAGTTGGACAGCAAACACTGAAGCTTTCTTT.

V gene TRBV20-1 combines with J gene TRBJ2-1; D perhaps matches TRBD2 (6 bases). V lost 6 bases to trimming and J lost 11 bases, with 14 bases between them. CDR1 and CDR2 (germline): DFQATT, SNEGSKA (reference sequence). The CDR3 extends over 11 amino acids. CDR3 amino acids: CSAAGQDKQFF. CDR3 sequence (DNA): TGCAGTGCCGCGGGGCAGGATAAGCAGTTCTTC.

This sequence joins TRBV29-1 and TRBJ2-1; possibly TRBD2 for D (5 bases). The CDR3 loop spans 13 amino acids. V lost 7 bases, J lost 5 bases, and 15 bases lay in between. Germline CDR1 reads SQVTM; CDR2 reads ANQGSEA. The CDR3 region is CSGESFRDNEQFF. For the CDR3, the DNA is TGCAGCGGGGAGTCTTTTCGTGACAATGAGCAGTTCTTC.

The V call is TRBV4-3, the J call TRBJ2-6, with 8 bases lining up with TRBD1. This CDR3 has 22 amino acids. Trimming at V came to 0 bases and at J to 0 bases, leaving 16 bases not matched to a gene. Germline V gives CDR1 LGHNA, CDR2 YSLEER. The CDR3 DNA reads TGCGCCAGCAGCCAAGATATTCGATTAAGGACAGGGCCACTCTCTGGGGCCAACGTCCTGACTTTC. Translated: CASSQDIRLRTGPLSGANVLTF.

This chain uses TRBV7-9 with TRBJ1-2; 9 bases are a match to TRBD1. CDR1 SEHNR and CDR2 FQNEAQ come from the germline V gene (reference sequence). J lost 5 bases, V lost 3 bases, and 7 bases had no gene match. This CDR3 has 15 residues. The DNA of the CDR3 is TGTGCCAGCAGCTTCGGTTCGGACAGGGGATATGGCTACACCTTC. It yields the protein CASSFGSDRGYGYTF.

The chain links TRBV1 to TRBJ2-5; the table's D call TRBD2 went unverified against the DNA. TRBV1 is reported as a pseudogene. The CDR3 contains 16 residues. Here the CDR3 DNA reads TGCACCAGCAGCCCAAGATTAGCGGATGAGGAAGAGACCCAGTACTTC. This codes for CTSSPRLADEEETQYF.

The chain employs TRBV19 and TRBJ1-1; the D gene is possibly TRBD1 (6 bases). The CDR3 has 15 amino acids. Germline values: CDR1 LNHDA, CDR2 SQIVND (reference sequence). The ends were cut back, 2 bases at V and 4 bases at J, with 14 bases in the middle. As DNA, the CDR3 is TGTGCCAGTAGTATATCCCAGGGGAAGGCCACTGAAGCTTTCTTT. Protein product: CASSISQGKATEAFF. The full variable domain, completed using reference TRBV19 and TRBJ1-1, is DGGITQSPKYLFRKEGQNVTLSCEQNLNHDAMYWYRQDPGQGLRLIYYSQIVNDFQKGDIAEGYSVSREKKESFPLTVTSAQKNPTAFYLCASSISQGKATEAFFGQGTRLTVV.

The chain is built from TRBV5-1 and TRBJ2-2; no definite D call. Per germline, CDR1 SGHRS and CDR2 YFSETQ. Trimming left V 0 bases short and J 5 bases short, with 14 bases between. This CDR3 comprises 16 residues. The CDR3 reads CASSLGSSISTGELFF. CDR3 coding DNA: TGCGCCAGCAGCTTGGGTTCTAGTATCTCAACCGGGGAGCTGTTTTTT. Complete variable domain (other parts from reference TRBV5-1 and TRBJ2-2): KAGVTQTPRYLIKTRGQQVTLSCSPISGHRSVSWYQQTPGQGLQFLFEYFSETQRNKGNFPGRFSGRQFSNSRSEMNVSTLELGDSALYLCASSLGSSISTGELFFGEGSRLTVL.

The J gene is TRBJ1-1, the V gene TRBV19; D gene uncertain. CDR1 and CDR2 from the germline V gene are LNHDA and SQIVND (reference sequence). V gave up 7 bases and J gave up 1 base, with 7 bases separating them. This CDR3 comprises 12 residues. This CDR3 reads CASTWQNTEAFF. DNA for the CDR3: TGTGCCAGTACCTGGCAGAACACTGAAGCTTTCTTT.

The rearrangement links TRBV9 to TRBJ2-2; 13 nucleotides align to TRBD2. This CDR3 spans 18 amino acids. The germline V gene encodes CDR1 SGDLS and CDR2 YYNGEE. Trimming at V came to 0 bases and at J to 7 bases, leaving 9 bases not matched to a gene. CDR3 region: CASSVDGLAGEGGGELFF. The CDR3 nucleotides are TGTGCCAGCAGCGTAGATGGACTAGCGGGAGAAGGGGGCGGGGAGCTGTTTTTT.

This chain links TRBV5-5 with TRBJ1-4; 8 nucleotides line up with TRBD1. The length of the CDR3 is 15 residues. Looked up from germline, CDR1 is SGHKS and CDR2 is YYEKEE (reference sequence). With V trimmed by 4 bases and J by 6 bases, 8 bases remained unmatched. CDR3 loop: CASSHQTGEDEKLFF. The DNA of the CDR3 is TGTGCCAGCAGCCATCAGACAGGGGAGGATGAAAAACTGTTTTTT.

V usage is TRBV19 and J usage is TRBJ2-7; D might be TRBD1 (6 bases). Germline V gives CDR1 LNHDA, CDR2 SQIVND (reference sequence). The CDR3 is 13 amino acids. V was pared by 7 bases and J by 1 base, with 11 bases between. The CDR3 sequence: CASNSGASYEQYF. The CDR3 bases are TGTGCCAGTAACTCAGGGGCTTCCTACGAGCAGTACTTC.

J is TRBJ2-7 and V is TRBV30, with D perhaps matching TRBD2 (7 bases). The germline gives CDR1 GTSNPN, CDR2 SVGIG (reference sequence). The CDR3 is made up of 17 amino acids. The V end was cut by 4 bases, the J end by 4 bases, with 26 bases between. The CDR3 loop reads CAWIAWRARGAMYEQYF. The DNA of the CDR3 is TGTGCCTGGATCGCCTGGAGGGCTCGGGGGGCGATGTACGAGCAGTACTTC. Looking up the rest from reference TRBV30 and TRBJ2-7 gives the full variable domain: SQTIHQWPATLVQPVGSPLSLECTVEGTSNPNLYWYRQAAGRGLQLLFYSVGIGQISSEVPQNLSASRPQDRQFILSSKKLLLSDSGFYLCAWIAWRARGAMYEQYFGPGTRLTVT.

V gene TRBV7-6 combines with J gene TRBJ1-4, with 7 bases that match TRBD1. Trimming took 5 bases from V and 6 from J; bases not matched to a gene: 6. CDR1 is SGHVS, CDR2 FNYEAQ, per germline. The CDR3 consists of 14 residues. For the CDR3, the DNA is TGTGCCAGCAGCCCCAGGGACAGCTATGAAAAACTGTTTTTT. Translated: CASSPRDSYEKLFF.

The chain links TRBV28 to TRBJ2-3, with 13 bases aligning to TRBD2. Looked up from germline, CDR1 is MDHEN and CDR2 is SYDVKM. V lost 8 bases to trimming and J lost 2 bases; unmatched junction nucleotides: 10. There are 17 residues in the CDR3. The CDR3 nucleotides read TGTGCCAGCGACCCTGCGGGACTAGCGGGGTCCACAGATACGCAGTATTTT. It codes for CASDPAGLAGSTDTQYF.

The gene calls are TRBV30 and TRBJ1-5; possible D gene TRBD1, 6 bases. This CDR3 comprises 17 residues. Looked up from germline, CDR1 is GTSNPN and CDR2 is SVGIG (reference sequence). Trimming removed 0 bases at V and 0 bases at J, with 15 bases between. CDR3 protein: CAWSVGRGRYSNQPQHF. CDR3 bases: TGTGCCTGGAGTGTAGGCAGGGGCCGTTATAGCAATCAGCCCCAGCATTTT.

The chain joins TRBV7-9 to TRBJ1-3; the match to TRBD1 covers 9 bases. The germline V gene encodes CDR1 SEHNR and CDR2 FQNEAQ (reference sequence). CDR3 length: 16 amino acids. J was trimmed by 6 bases and V by 5 bases; bases with no gene match: 11. This chain's CDR3 is CASSPTAGQGKNTIYF. In nucleotides, the CDR3 is TGTGCCAGCAGCCCGACCGCGGGACAGGGAAAAAACACCATATATTTT.

The chain joins TRBV7-8 to TRBJ2-2, with TRBD1 matching over 8 bases. Per germline, CDR1 SGHVS and CDR2 FQNEAQ. Trimming cost V 1 base and J 5 bases; bases outside gene matches: 6. CDR3 length equals 16 residues. The CDR3 protein is CASSLGGTGGTGELFF. For the CDR3, the DNA is TGTGCCAGCAGCTTAGGAGGGACAGGAGGGACCGGGGAGCTGTTTTTT.

In this sample, this clone turned up a few times. The same CDR3 can be traced to other DNA sequences in this sample. The V and J genes are TRBV18 and TRBJ2-7; a possible D gene is TRBD1 (6 bases). This CDR3 region has 13 residues. V was cut by 1 base and J by 2 bases, with 6 bases left in between. CDR1 is KGHSH and CDR2 is LQKENI in the germline V gene. DNA for the CDR3: TGTGCCAGCTCACCACAGGGGGCCTACGAGCAGTACTTC. This encodes CASSPQGAYEQYF.

The J gene is TRBJ1-1, the V gene TRBV29-1; 7 bases fit TRBD1. CDR1 is SQVTM and CDR2 is ANQGSEA in the germline V gene. J lost 5 bases, V lost 4 bases, and 7 bases had no gene match. The CDR3 covers 13 residues. CDR3 sequence: CSVVKGAQTEAFF. The CDR3, as DNA: TGCAGCGTTGTAAAGGGGGCGCAGACTGAAGCTTTCTTT.

The V and J genes are TRBV6-5 and TRBJ1-2; D unresolved. Trimming pared 5 bases from V and 3 bases from J, leaving 10 bases between. The CDR3 has 13 residues. From germline, CDR1 is MNHEY and CDR2 SVGAGI. CDR3 DNA sequence: TGTGCCAGCAGTAGGGAGAGTGACTATGGCTACACCTTC. Amino acid sequence: CASSRESDYGYTF.